This entry lists 13 T cell receptor beta chains sequenced from one sample in a study of vaccination effects on CD4 cells after COVID-19. Sequencing followed a ViraFEST assay step that expanded antigen-specific CD4+ T cells with viral peptide pools. Subsequent to a culture period of under 11 days, CD4+ T cells were isolated. None of the vaccinated had previously contracted SARS-CoV-2, and their nucleocapsid antibodies tested negative. What these receptors recognize is not known. The repertoire was sequenced with immunoSEQ multiplex PCR; TCRdb's copy has only in-frame clones and lacks some. Of around 36,000 clones listed, 55% to 75% are singletons. Specimen: CD4+ T cells from PBMCs cultured with SARS-CoV-2 spike peptides, collected before COVID-19 vaccination. The source is a human donor who received a COVID-19 vaccine.

The CDR3 DNA is TGTGCCAGCAGCTTAGTCCCTCCCTACAATGAGCAGTTCTTC. It translates to CASSLVPPYNEQFF. V is TRBV7-2 and J is TRBJ2-1; D is ambiguous. Germline assignment: CDR1 SGHTA and CDR2 FQGNSA. There are 14 residues in the CDR3. V shed 1 base and J shed 2 bases, with 6 bases lying between them.

CDR3 amino acids: CASSYRDSTDTQYF. CDR3 nucleotides: TGTGCCAGCAGCTACAGGGACAGCACAGATACGCAGTATTTT. The chain recombines TRBV21-1 with TRBJ2-3; the table gives TRBD1 as D, unverified against the DNA. TRBV21-1 is an annotated pseudogene. CDR3 length: 14 residues.

The rearrangement uses TRBV30 and TRBJ1-5, with 9 bases that match TRBD1. Looked up from germline, CDR1 is GTSNPN and CDR2 is SVGIG (reference sequence). CDR3 length equals 16 residues. J gave up 6 bases and V 2 bases, and 11 bases lay outside the gene matches. The CDR3 DNA reads TGTGCCTGGAGTCCCACAGGGGGCGCTGGGAGTCAGCCCCAGCATTTT. Translation gives CAWSPTGGAGSQPQHF.

The gene calls are TRBV29-1 and TRBJ2-1; tentatively, D is TRBD2 (5 bases). The CDR3 is made up of 13 amino acids. In germline, CDR1 is SQVTM, CDR2 ANQGSEA. V shed 8 bases and J shed 2 bases, with 13 bases lying between them. CDR3 loop: CSSAVQPYNEQFF. For the CDR3, the DNA is TGCAGCTCAGCGGTCCAGCCCTACAATGAGCAGTTCTTC.

The chain joins TRBV5-4 to TRBJ2-3; D uncertain. Trimming left V 0 bases short and J 1 base short, with 9 bases between. This CDR3 region has 15 residues. The germline V gene encodes CDR1 SGHNT and CDR2 YYREEE (reference sequence). CDR3 protein: CASSLVSGGTDTQYF. Here the CDR3 DNA reads TGTGCCAGCAGCTTGGTATCTGGCGGCACAGATACGCAGTATTTT.

CDR3 sequence: CASSPSGRNEQFF. The CDR3 nucleotides read TGTGCCAGCTCACCATCAGGGCGTAATGAGCAGTTCTTC. The rearrangement links TRBV18 to TRBJ2-1; a weak D match, TRBD1 (5 bases). Trimming stripped 2 bases from V and 7 bases from J, with 9 bases between. CDR3 length equals 13 residues. Per germline, CDR1 KGHSH and CDR2 LQKENI.

The rearrangement joins TRBV15 to TRBJ2-3; 7 bases agree with TRBD1. This CDR3 has 15 amino acids. V lost 1 base to trimming and J lost 3 bases; unmatched junction nucleotides: 4. The V gene's germline CDR1 is LNHNV and CDR2 YYDKDF (reference sequence). The DNA of the CDR3 is TGTGCCACCAGCAGAGGAGACAGGGTTACAGATACGCAGTATTTT. As protein: CATSRGDRVTDTQYF.

V gene TRBV6-1 combines with J gene TRBJ2-7; 13 bases fit TRBD2. Germline V gene sequence: CDR1 MNHNS, CDR2 SASEGT. J was trimmed by 0 bases and V by 4 bases; bases with no gene match: 3. This CDR3 contains 16 residues. The CDR3 nucleotides are TGTGCCAGCAGTGGGCGGACTAGCGGGAGCTCCTACGAGCAGTACTTC. This sequence encodes CASSGRTSGSSYEQYF.

This chain links TRBV6-6 with TRBJ2-6; 7 bases map to TRBD1. J was trimmed by 0 bases and V by 5 bases; bases with no gene match: 10. Germline V gene lookup returns CDR1 MNHNY and CDR2 SVGAGI (reference sequence). The CDR3 length is 18 residues. The CDR3 region has the DNA TGTGCCAGCAGTCCACGGACAGGTTACCCCTCTGGGGCCAACGTCCTGACTTTC. Translating it yields CASSPRTGYPSGANVLTF.

The J gene is TRBJ2-7, the V gene TRBV7-8, with 10 bases aligning to TRBD2. Trimming removed 5 bases from V and 4 bases from J; junction bases left unmatched: 5. The CDR3 spans 14 residues. Looked up from germline, CDR1 is SGHVS and CDR2 is FQNEAQ. The CDR3 DNA is TGTGCCAGCAGCCAGGGACTAGCGAGGTACGAGCAGTACTTC. This sequence encodes CASSQGLARYEQYF.

The genes are TRBV28 and TRBJ2-5; no clear D. Germline lookup yields CDR1 MDHEN and CDR2 SYDVKM. The V and J ends lost 2 bases and 1 base respectively, with 8 bases between them. The CDR3 has 14 amino acids. The DNA for the CDR3 is TGTGCCAGCAGTTTAAGAAAACTCCAAGAGACCCAGTACTTC. This gives the protein CASSLRKLQETQYF.

This chain joins TRBV27 and TRBJ2-2, with 9 bases matching TRBD1. CDR3 length equals 16 residues. The V gene's germline CDR1 is MNHEY and CDR2 SMNVEV (reference sequence). The junction had 5 bases not matched to a gene; V was cut back by 5 bases and J by 1 base. CDR3 nucleotides: TGTGCCAGCAGTCCAAAGGACAGGGGGAACACCGGGGAGCTGTTTTTT. Residues: CASSPKDRGNTGELFF.

The chain carries TRBV29-1 and TRBJ2-1; 9 bases are a match to TRBD1. Germline values: CDR1 SQVTM, CDR2 ANQGSEA. The CDR3 is 14 amino acids. The junction had 8 bases not matched to a gene; V was cut back by 7 bases and J by 4 bases. As DNA, the CDR3 is TGCAGCGCGGAAACAGGGGGCTTTTACAATGAGCAGTTCTTC. This encodes CSAETGGFYNEQFF.